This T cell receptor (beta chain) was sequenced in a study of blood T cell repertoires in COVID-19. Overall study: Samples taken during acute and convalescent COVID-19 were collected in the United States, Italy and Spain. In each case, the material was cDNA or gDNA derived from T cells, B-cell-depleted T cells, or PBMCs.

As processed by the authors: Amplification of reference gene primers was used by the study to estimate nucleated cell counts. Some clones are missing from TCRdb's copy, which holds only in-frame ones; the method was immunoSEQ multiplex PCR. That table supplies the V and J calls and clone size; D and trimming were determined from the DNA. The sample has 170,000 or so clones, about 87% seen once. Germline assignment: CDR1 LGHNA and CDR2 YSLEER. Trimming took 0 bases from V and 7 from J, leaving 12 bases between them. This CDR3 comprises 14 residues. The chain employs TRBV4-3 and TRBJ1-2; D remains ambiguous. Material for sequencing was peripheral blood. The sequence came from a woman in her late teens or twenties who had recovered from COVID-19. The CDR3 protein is CASSQDLAGFGYTF. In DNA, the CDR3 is TGCGCCAGCAGCCAAGATTTGGCGGGTTTTGGCTACACCTTC.